A selection of T cell receptor beta chains follows, all from one sample in a study of cytomegalovirus exposure and HLA in healthy donors. Profiled with immunoSEQ multiplex PCR; TCRdb holds only in-frame clones, not every one. The profile covers under 150,000 clones, with 80% to 85% appearing a single time and nearly 3.5% taken by the ten largest. Specimen: PBMCs. These receptors originate from a male donor in good health and CMV-seronegative. Each CDR3 is given without its conserved first and last residue. Fields, in order: J gene, V gene, clone size, D gene, CDR3 length, CDR3 protein. D genes are given only for firm matches. Rows give clone size only sometimes, using once, few, many, or a class for an expanded clone.

TRBJ2-1 | TRBV6-5 | . | TRBD2 | 13 | ASSARLAGYNEQF
TRBJ1-1 | TRBV6-5 | . | TRBD1 | 13 | ASRGDHRGETEAF
TRBJ1-1 | TRBV7-8 | . | . | 11 | ASTRAVNTEAF
TRBJ2-1 | TRBV5-4 | . | . | 10 | ASSQTGNEQF
TRBJ2-7 | TRBV5-6 | few | . | 12 | ASSNQGTFYEQY
TRBJ2-3 | TRBV7-9 | . | TRBD2 | 15 | ASSLVGSGSERDTQY
TRBJ2-1 | TRBV6-6 | . | . | 13 | ASSQLGGRGDEQF
TRBJ1-2 | TRBV2 | . | . | 9 | ASAGHYGYT
TRBJ1-5 | TRBV18 | . | . | 15 | ASSPKPTGNSNQPQH
TRBJ2-3 | TRBV5-8 | . | TRBD2 | 14 | ASSWGRLAGTDTQY
TRBJ2-1 | TRBV15 | . | . | 13 | ATSSRGSSSNEQF
TRBJ1-2 | TRBV6-6 | . | . | 9 | ASAGGDGYT
TRBJ2-3 | TRBV19 | . | . | 11 | ASSIGGTDTQY
TRBJ2-7 | TRBV2 | . | TRBD1 | 12 | ASSGAGGRVEQY
TRBJ1-1 | TRBV28 | . | . | 9 | ASRKATEAF
TRBJ2-1 | TRBV5-5 | . | TRBD1 | 13 | ASSLGDRDYNEQF
TRBJ2-2 | TRBV4-2 | . | . | 15 | ASSQDLGAGQVGELF
TRBJ2-7 | TRBV10-3 | once | . | 10 | AISVQGHEQY
TRBJ2-7 | TRBV7-9 | . | . | 12 | SSSLVGTHYEQY
TRBJ2-1 | TRBV7-9 | . | TRBD2 | 13 | ASSQSGVAYNEQF
TRBJ2-3 | TRBV4-1 | . | TRBD2 | 13 | ASSQASGGADTQY
TRBJ1-3 | TRBV9 | . | TRBD1 | 15 | ASSVGRGQNSGNTIY
TRBJ2-3 | TRBV18 | . | . | 12 | ASSLQGGTDTQY
TRBJ2-5 | TRBV28 | . | . | 16 | ASSFPPRRDGEGETQY
TRBJ1-3 | TRBV5-1 | . | . | 13 | ASSFNAAPGNTIY
TRBJ2-3 | TRBV7-9 | . | TRBD2 | 14 | ASSLALERDEDTQY
TRBJ2-1 | TRBV4-2 | . | TRBD1 | 11 | ASGDRDANEQF
TRBJ1-2 | TRBV15 | . | . | 14 | ATSRDFNQGPYGYT
TRBJ1-5 | TRBV7-8 | . | TRBD1 | 14 | ASSSSGTGGGQPQH
TRBJ1-6 | TRBV5-1 | . | TRBD1 | 13 | ASSLRDRADSPLH
TRBJ2-2 | TRBV29-1 | . | . | 11 | SGLAGDTGELF
TRBJ2-1 | TRBV30 | . | . | 14 | AWSVRGTEIYNEQF